The 7 T cell receptor beta chains below all came from one sample that was sequenced in a study of blood T cell repertoires in COVID-19. Data came from immunoSEQ multiplex PCR; TCRdb stores just in-frame clones and leaves some out. Here the sample spans 140,000 to 150,000 clones, about nine tenths being singletons. The sample was peripheral blood. These receptors all stem from a man in his fifties or sixties who had recovered from COVID-19.

The chain recombines TRBV6-5 with TRBJ1-2; D not resolved. The germline CDR1 and CDR2 sequences are MNHEY and SVGAGI. CDR3 length equals 14 residues. With 4 bases removed from V and 4 bases from J, the gap between germline ends came to 13 bases. The CDR3 DNA reads TGTGCCAGCAGTTCTACCCCACGAGGCTATGGCTACACCTTC. Protein product: CASSSTPRGYGYTF.

V gene TRBV7-9 combines with J gene TRBJ1-2, with 8 bases that match TRBD1. This CDR3 is 15 amino acids long. The V and J ends lost 4 bases and 2 bases, in that order; junction bases with no gene match: 6. The germline gives CDR1 SEHNR, CDR2 FQNEAQ (reference sequence). CDR3 amino acids: CASSSDRGWNYGYTF. Written as DNA, the CDR3 is TGTGCCAGCAGCTCCGACAGGGGTTGGAACTATGGCTACACCTTC.

The rearrangement links TRBV19 to TRBJ1-5, with D possibly TRBD1 on 6 matching bases. The germline CDR1 and CDR2 sequences are LNHDA and SQIVND (reference sequence). V was pared by 4 bases and J by 2 bases, with 9 bases between. There are 14 residues in the CDR3. The CDR3 here is CASSNRVGNQPQHF. In nucleotides, the CDR3 is TGTGCCAGTAGTAACAGGGTGGGCAATCAGCCCCAGCATTTT.

The V and J genes are TRBV18 and TRBJ2-2; 7 bases are a match to TRBD2. This CDR3 comprises 15 residues. V lost 0 bases and J lost 5; bases outside the gene matches: 3. The germline gives CDR1 KGHSH, CDR2 LQKENI. CDR3 nucleotide sequence: TGTGCCAGCTCACCACCACGGGGAGGGACCGGGGAGCTGTTTTTT. It translates to CASSPPRGGTGELFF.

The rearrangement joins TRBV4-1 to TRBJ1-1; D not resolved. The germline V gene has CDR1 MGHRA and CDR2 YSYEKL. V lost 0 bases and J lost 5, with 7 bases in between. This CDR3 has 13 amino acids. CDR3: CASSQETRTEAFF. Written as DNA, the CDR3 is TGCGCCAGCAGCCAAGAGACTCGGACTGAAGCTTTCTTT.

The chain employs TRBV9 and TRBJ2-2; no clear D gene. V lost 0 bases and J lost 6, with 6 bases in between. CDR1 and CDR2 from the germline V gene are SGDLS and YYNGEE. The CDR3 has 13 residues. The CDR3 region is CASSVADSGELFF. The CDR3 DNA follows: TGTGCCAGCAGCGTAGCCGACTCCGGGGAGCTGTTTTTT.

The chain links TRBV5-1 to TRBJ2-5; 12 bases map to TRBD2. Germline CDR1 SGHRS, CDR2 YFSETQ. V lost 5 bases, J lost 4 bases, and 9 bases stayed unmatched. The CDR3 contains 16 residues. The CDR3 DNA is TGCGCCAGCAGTCCTAGCGGGGGGGCCGGGGGAGAGACCCAGTACTTC. Translating it yields CASSPSGGAGGETQYF.